The 6 T cell receptor beta chains listed next were all sequenced from one sample in a study of blood T cell repertoires in COVID-19. Only in-frame clones appear in the TCRdb table, and some are missing; sequencing was by immunoSEQ multiplex PCR. The sample holds approximately 180,000 clones; 75% to 90% are singletons and the top ten take roughly 6%. Sequencing was carried out using PBMCs or T cells enriched from blood (not recorded which). Receptors were obtained from a man aged 35-49 years who had recovered from COVID-19.

The chain carries TRBV7-9 and TRBJ1-1; unclear D gene. The CDR3 is 11 residues long. Germline V gene lookup returns CDR1 SEHNR and CDR2 FQNEAQ (reference sequence). The V gene lost 1 base and the J gene lost 10 bases, with 7 bases spanning the gap. DNA of the CDR3: TGTGCCAGCAGCTTAGATCGACTAGCTTTCTTT. Its protein is CASSLDRLAFF.

The chain uses TRBV4-1 and TRBJ2-7; 10 bases align to TRBD1. J lost 6 bases, V lost 3 bases, and 11 bases had no gene match. Germline V gene sequence: CDR1 MGHRA, CDR2 YSYEKL. The CDR3 extends over 16 amino acids. CDR3 sequence reads: CASSHPTGTGAGEQYF. The CDR3 bases are TGCGCCAGCAGCCATCCAACCGGGACAGGGGCAGGCGAGCAGTACTTC.

The chain links TRBV11-2 to TRBJ2-5, with 13 bases lining up with TRBD2. The germline CDR1 and CDR2 sequences are SGHAT and FQNNGV. The V and J ends lost 5 bases and 4 bases, in that order; junction bases with no gene match: 4. The CDR3 contains 15 residues. CDR3 region: CASSLTSGGIETQYF. The CDR3 nucleotides read TGTGCCAGCAGCCTGACTAGCGGGGGGATAGAGACCCAGTACTTC.

The chain has TRBV24-1 and TRBJ2-4, with D hard to call. The length of the CDR3 is 14 residues. CDR1 and CDR2 from the germline V gene are KGHDR and SFDVKD. V gave up 3 bases and J gave up 3 bases, with 8 bases separating them. In nucleotides, the CDR3 is TGTGCCACCAGTGATAGTACCAGCAAAAACATTCAGTACTTC. Its translation: CATSDSTSKNIQYF.

The rearrangement joins TRBV7-2 to TRBJ2-3; 9 positions match TRBD2. Germline trimming cut 7 bases from V and 3 bases from J; bases unmatched to any gene: 8. Germline CDR1 SGHTA, CDR2 FQGNSA. This CDR3 contains 15 residues. Here the CDR3 DNA reads TGTGCCAGCACTCCTAGTAGCGGGAGAACAGATACGCAGTATTTT. Protein sequence: CASTPSSGRTDTQYF.

This clone appeared a single time. This sequence joins TRBV28 and TRBJ1-5, with 11 bases identical to TRBD1. Trimming removed 6 bases from V and 7 bases from J; junction bases left unmatched: 5. Germline lookup yields CDR1 MDHEN and CDR2 SYDVKM. The CDR3 spans 14 residues. CDR3 region: CASSPGQGAQPQHF. The DNA of the CDR3 is TGTGCCAGCAGCCCCGGACAGGGGGCCCAGCCCCAGCATTTT.